The clone carrying this T cell receptor beta chain was seen a few times. This sample is part of a study of T cell changes during pregnancy in multiple sclerosis. The assay was immunoSEQ multiplex PCR, and TCRdb's table has in-frame clones only and misses some. The sample has about 48,000 clones, 80% to 90% seen once; the top ten hold 1% to 1.5%. Germline assignment: CDR1 SGHDT and CDR2 YYEEEE. V shed 3 bases and J shed 1 base, with 20 bases lying between them. The CDR3 extends over 19 amino acids. The chain links TRBV5-6 to TRBJ2-6; a possible D gene is TRBD1 (6 bases). The receptor was isolated from a female donor with multiple sclerosis, enrolled in a pregnancy study. This material consisted of CD4+ T cells from peripheral blood mononuclear cells, taken in the second trimester of pregnancy. The CDR3: CASSWPNREMGSGANVLTF. The DNA of the CDR3 is TGTGCCAGCAGCTGGCCGAACAGGGAAATGGGATCTGGGGCCAACGTCCTGACTTTC.